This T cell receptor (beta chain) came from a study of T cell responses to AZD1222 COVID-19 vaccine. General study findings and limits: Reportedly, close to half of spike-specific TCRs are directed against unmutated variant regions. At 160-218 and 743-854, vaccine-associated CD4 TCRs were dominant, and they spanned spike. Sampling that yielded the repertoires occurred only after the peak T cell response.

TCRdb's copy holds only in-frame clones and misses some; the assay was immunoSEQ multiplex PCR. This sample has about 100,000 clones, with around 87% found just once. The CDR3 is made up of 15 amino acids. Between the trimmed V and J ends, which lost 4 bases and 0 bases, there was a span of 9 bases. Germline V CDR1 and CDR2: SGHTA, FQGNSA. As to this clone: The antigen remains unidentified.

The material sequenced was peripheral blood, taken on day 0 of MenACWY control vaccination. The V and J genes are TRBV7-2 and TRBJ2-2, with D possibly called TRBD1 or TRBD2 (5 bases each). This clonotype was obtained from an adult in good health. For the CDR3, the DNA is TGTGCCAGCAGCTGGGACCGACCGAACACCGGGGAGCTGTTTTTT. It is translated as CASSWDRPNTGELFF. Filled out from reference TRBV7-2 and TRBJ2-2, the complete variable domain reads GAGVSQSPSNKVTEKGKDVELRCDPISGHTALYWYRQSLGQGLEFLIYFQGNSAPDKSGLPSDRFSAERTGGSVSTLTIQRTQQEDSAVYLCASSWDRPNTGELFFGEGSRLTVL.